This paragraph covers one TCR beta chain sequence. This record belongs to a study of blood T cell repertoires in COVID-19. Across the whole study: From the United States, Italy and Spain came samples of acute and convalescent COVID-19. From T cells, B-cell-depleted T cells, or PBMCs came the material, which was cDNA or gDNA.

V lost 0 bases, J lost 9 bases, and 2 bases stayed unmatched. The CDR3 covers 13 residues. Germline CDR1 and CDR2: SGDLS and YYNGEE. Using immunoSEQ multiplex PCR, the repertoire was profiled, and TCRdb retains in-frame clones only, with some absent. The sample lists 45,000 to 55,000 clones, around 88% occurring once. The V call is TRBV9, the J call TRBJ2-1, with TRBD2 identical over 8 bases. The sequence was obtained from a woman at least 80 years old with acute or convalescent COVID-19. The source material was peripheral blood. DNA of the CDR3: TGTGCCAGCAGCGTAGCTCTAGCGGGTGAGCAGTTCTTC. Amino acids: CASSVALAGEQFF. Full variable domain (remainder filled in from reference TRBV9 and TRBJ2-1): DSGVTQTPKHLITATGQRVTLRCSPRSGDLSVYWYQQSLDQGLQFLIQYYNGEERAKGNILERFSAQQFPDLHSELNLSSLELGDSALYFCASSVALAGEQFFGPGTRLTVL.